This TCR beta chain stems from a study of T-cell reconstitution after alpha-beta-depleted transplantation in children (dated by TCRdb to the mid-2010s). Background on the whole study: The study quantitatively tracked T-cell immune reconstitution after TCRalphabeta/CD19-depleted allogeneic hematopoietic cell transplantation in children using TCR repertoire profiling.

The library came from PCR. Sequencing was performed on an Illumina HiSeq 2500. Molecular barcoding was employed in the preparation of TCR libraries, with unique molecular identifiers being used to normalize TCRbeta repertoire quantification. TCRdb took the public reads, trimmed them with fastp at Q25, ran MiXCR for clone calling and kept in-frame beta chains. Every distinct CDR3 protein forms one entry, paired with its most common genes and DNA. Across this sample there are a few hundred thousand distinct CDR3 sequences, with approximately 12% seen only once. The ten biggest clones cover around 5.6% of the sample. In its sample, this clonotype was seen many times. No cognate antigen has been identified for it. The limits of the CDR3 on the DNA are not certain, so only TCRdb's listed CDR3 is given. CDR3 length: 11 amino acids, cysteine to phenylalanine. The germline V gene (reference sequence) supplies CDR1 SEHNR and CDR2 FQNEAQ.

The chain couples TRBV7-9 to TRBJ2-7; no check of the table's D call, TRBD1, against the DNA was made. The TCR originated in a human donor who donated a stem cell graft to a child with combined immunodeficiency. This specimen was PBMCs from the stem cell graft donor, taken from the stem cell graft. This receptor carries the CDR3 CASSFGPGQYF.